One sample yielded the 5 T cell receptor beta chains listed below, sequenced in a study of blood T cell repertoires in COVID-19. Produced via immunoSEQ multiplex PCR; TCRdb's table is partial and in-frame only. Of about 94,000 clones listed, 75% to 85% are singletons. The sequenced sample consisted of peripheral blood. The receptors come from a woman older than 75 with acute or convalescent COVID-19.

The chain recombines TRBV5-1 with TRBJ2-5; 8 bases fit TRBD2. The CDR3 is 15 amino acids. J gave up 8 bases and V 4 bases, and 13 bases lay outside the gene matches. Germline V gene data show CDR1 as SGHRS and CDR2 as YFSETQ. The CDR3 nucleotides are TGCGCCAGCAGCCTAGGGACTAGAGCTGGGGAAACCCAGTACTTC. This encodes CASSLGTRAGETQYF. The full variable domain, rest sourced from reference TRBV5-1 and TRBJ2-5, is KAGVTQTPRYLIKTRGQQVTLSCSPISGHRSVSWYQQTPGQGLQFLFEYFSETQRNKGNFPGRFSGRQFSNSRSEMNVSTLELGDSALYLCASSLGTRAGETQYFGPGTRLLVL.

This clone came up a few times. This sequence joins TRBV5-5 and TRBJ1-2; the D is unclear. Trimming pared 0 bases from V and 4 bases from J, leaving 10 bases between. The CDR3 totals 14 residues. Germline assignment: CDR1 SGHKS and CDR2 YYEKEE (reference sequence). The chain's CDR3 is CASSLDRRPYGYTF. CDR3 sequence (DNA): TGTGCCAGCAGCTTGGACCGCAGGCCCTATGGCTACACCTTC.

CDR3 protein: CASSLGLAGGVYNEQFF. As DNA, the CDR3 is TGCGCCAGCAGCTTGGGACTAGCGGGAGGGGTCTACAATGAGCAGTTCTTC. The V call is TRBV5-1, the J call TRBJ2-1, with TRBD2 matching 14 bases. Germline lookup yields CDR1 SGHRS and CDR2 YFSETQ. The V and J ends lost 0 bases and 3 bases, in that order; junction bases with no gene match: 2. This CDR3 spans 17 amino acids.

This chain joins TRBV29-1 and TRBJ2-7, with 12 bases matching TRBD1. Germline V CDR1 and CDR2: SQVTM, ANQGSEA. The CDR3 covers 17 residues. The trim removed 3 bases at V and 3 bases at J, leaving 12 bases unmatched. This CDR3 is CSVDSSGQGAPGYEQYF. Here the CDR3 DNA reads TGCAGCGTTGACAGTTCGGGACAGGGGGCGCCGGGCTACGAGCAGTACTTC.

This clone occurred a few times. The chain employs TRBV5-1 and TRBJ1-5, with D possibly matching TRBD1 (5 bases). This CDR3 comprises 15 residues. Germline V gives CDR1 SGHRS, CDR2 YFSETQ. V gave up 3 bases and J gave up 5 bases, with 15 bases separating them. CDR3 loop: CASSYGQGQHQPQHF. DNA for the CDR3: TGCGCCAGCAGCTATGGACAAGGGCAGCATCAGCCCCAGCATTTT.